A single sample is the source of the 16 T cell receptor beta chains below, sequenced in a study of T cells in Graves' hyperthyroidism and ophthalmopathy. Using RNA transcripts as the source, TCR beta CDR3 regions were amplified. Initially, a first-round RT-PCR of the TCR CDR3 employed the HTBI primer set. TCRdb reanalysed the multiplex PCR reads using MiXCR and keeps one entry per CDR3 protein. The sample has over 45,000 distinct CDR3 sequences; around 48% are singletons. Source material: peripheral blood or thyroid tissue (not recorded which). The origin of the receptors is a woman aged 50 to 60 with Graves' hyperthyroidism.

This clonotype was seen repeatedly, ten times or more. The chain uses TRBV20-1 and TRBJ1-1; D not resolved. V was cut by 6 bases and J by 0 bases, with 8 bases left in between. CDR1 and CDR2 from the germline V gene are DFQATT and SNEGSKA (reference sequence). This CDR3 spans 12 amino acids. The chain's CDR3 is CSAPQMNTEAFF. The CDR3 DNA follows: TGCAGTGCCCCTCAGATGAACACTGAAGCTTTCTTT.

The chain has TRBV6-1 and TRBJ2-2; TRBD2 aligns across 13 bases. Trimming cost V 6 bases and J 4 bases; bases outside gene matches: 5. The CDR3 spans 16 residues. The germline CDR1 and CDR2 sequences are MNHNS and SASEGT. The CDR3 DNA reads TGTGCCAGCAGGCCGGGACTAGCGGGACCCACCGGGGAGCTGTTTTTT. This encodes CASRPGLAGPTGELFF.

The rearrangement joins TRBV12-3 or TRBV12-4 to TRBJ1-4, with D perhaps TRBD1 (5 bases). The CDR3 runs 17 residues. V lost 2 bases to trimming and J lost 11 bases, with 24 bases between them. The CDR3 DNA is TGTGCCAGCAGTTTATACCCCCTCGCCACGGGGGGGTATAAACTGTTTTTT. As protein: CASSLYPLATGGYKLFF.

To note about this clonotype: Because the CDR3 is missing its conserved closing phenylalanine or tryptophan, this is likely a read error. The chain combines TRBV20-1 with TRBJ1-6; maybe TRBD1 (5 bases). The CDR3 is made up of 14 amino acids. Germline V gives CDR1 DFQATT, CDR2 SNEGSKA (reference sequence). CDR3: CSARDPGTNSSLHS. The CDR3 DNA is TGCAGTGCTAGAGATCCAGGGACGAATTCATCCCTCCACTCT.

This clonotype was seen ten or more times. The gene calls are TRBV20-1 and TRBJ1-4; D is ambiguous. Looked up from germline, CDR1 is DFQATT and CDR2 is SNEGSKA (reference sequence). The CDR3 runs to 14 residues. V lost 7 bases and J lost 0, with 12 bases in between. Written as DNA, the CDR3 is TGCAGTGTTGGACCGCGAGCAACTAATGAAAAACTGTTTTTT. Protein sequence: CSVGPRATNEKLFF.

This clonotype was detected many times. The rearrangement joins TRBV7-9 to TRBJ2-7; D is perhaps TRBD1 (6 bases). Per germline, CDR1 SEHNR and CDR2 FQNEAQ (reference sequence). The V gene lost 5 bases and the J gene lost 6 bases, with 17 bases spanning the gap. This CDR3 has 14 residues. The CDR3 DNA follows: TGTGCCAGCAGCCACCCGGACAGTTTCCCCGAGCAGTACTTC. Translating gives CASSHPDSFPEQYF.

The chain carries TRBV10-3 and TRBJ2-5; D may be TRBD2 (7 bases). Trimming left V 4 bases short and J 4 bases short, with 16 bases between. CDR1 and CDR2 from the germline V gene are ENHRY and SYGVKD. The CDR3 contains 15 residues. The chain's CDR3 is CAISGGGGRGETQYF. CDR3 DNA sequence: TGTGCCATCAGTGGGGGAGGGGGTAGAGGAGAGACCCAGTACTTC.

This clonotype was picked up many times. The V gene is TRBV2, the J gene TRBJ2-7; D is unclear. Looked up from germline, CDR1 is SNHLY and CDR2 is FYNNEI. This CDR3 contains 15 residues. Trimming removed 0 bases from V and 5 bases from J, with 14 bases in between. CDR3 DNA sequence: TGTGCCAGCAGTGAAGCTAGCCGACAATTCGACGAGCAGTACTTC. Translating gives CASSEASRQFDEQYF.

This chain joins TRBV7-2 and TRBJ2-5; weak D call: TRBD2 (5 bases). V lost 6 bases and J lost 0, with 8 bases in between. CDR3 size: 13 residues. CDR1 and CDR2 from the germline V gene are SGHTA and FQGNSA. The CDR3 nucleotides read TGTGCCAGCAGGGACTTAAACCAAGAGACCCAGTACTTC. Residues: CASRDLNQETQYF.

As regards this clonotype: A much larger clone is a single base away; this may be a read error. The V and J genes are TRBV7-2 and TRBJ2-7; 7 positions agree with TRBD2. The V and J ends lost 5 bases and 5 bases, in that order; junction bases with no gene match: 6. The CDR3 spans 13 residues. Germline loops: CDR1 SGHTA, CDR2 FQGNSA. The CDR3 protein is CASSETSRNEQYF. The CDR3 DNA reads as TGTGCCAGCAGCGAGACTAGCAGAAACGAGCAGTACTTC.

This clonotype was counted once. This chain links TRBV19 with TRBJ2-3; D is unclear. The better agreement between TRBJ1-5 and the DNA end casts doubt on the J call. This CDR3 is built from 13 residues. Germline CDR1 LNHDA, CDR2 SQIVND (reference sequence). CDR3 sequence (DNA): TGTGCCAGTAAACCCCATGCCACAGATACGCAGCATTTT. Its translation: CASKPHATDTQHF.

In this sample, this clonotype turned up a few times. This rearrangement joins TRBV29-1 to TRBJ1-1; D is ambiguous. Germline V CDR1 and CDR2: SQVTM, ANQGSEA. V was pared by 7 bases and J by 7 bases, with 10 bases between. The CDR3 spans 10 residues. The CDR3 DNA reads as TGCAGCGCGACCGTAGGTGAAGCTTTCTTT. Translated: CSATVGEAFF.

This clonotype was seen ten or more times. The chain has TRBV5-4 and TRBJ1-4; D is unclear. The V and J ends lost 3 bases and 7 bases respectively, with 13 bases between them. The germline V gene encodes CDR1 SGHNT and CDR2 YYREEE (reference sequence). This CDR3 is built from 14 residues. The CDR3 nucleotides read TGTGCCAGCAGCTCCGGTCCCACATTTGAAAAACTGTTTTTT. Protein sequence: CASSSGPTFEKLFF.

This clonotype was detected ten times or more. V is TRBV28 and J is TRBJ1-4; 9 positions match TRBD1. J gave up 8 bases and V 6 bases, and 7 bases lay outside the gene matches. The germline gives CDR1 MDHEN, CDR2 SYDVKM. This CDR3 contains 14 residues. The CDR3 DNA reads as TGTGCCAGCAGCCTGACAGGGGGACTGGAAAAACTGTTTTTT. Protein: CASSLTGGLEKLFF. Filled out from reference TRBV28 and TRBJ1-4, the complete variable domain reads DVKVTQSSRYLVKRTGEKVFLECVQDMDHENMFWYRQDPGLGLRLIYFSYDVKMKEKGDIPEGYSVSREKKERFSLILESASTNQTSMYLCASSLTGGLEKLFFGSGTQLSVL.

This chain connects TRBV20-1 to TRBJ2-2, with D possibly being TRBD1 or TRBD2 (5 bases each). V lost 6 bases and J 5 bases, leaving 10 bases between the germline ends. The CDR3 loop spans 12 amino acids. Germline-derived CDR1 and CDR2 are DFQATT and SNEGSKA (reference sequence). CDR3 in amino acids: CSAEGRTGELFF. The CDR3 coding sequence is TGCAGTGCAGAGGGACGGACCGGGGAGCTGTTTTTT.

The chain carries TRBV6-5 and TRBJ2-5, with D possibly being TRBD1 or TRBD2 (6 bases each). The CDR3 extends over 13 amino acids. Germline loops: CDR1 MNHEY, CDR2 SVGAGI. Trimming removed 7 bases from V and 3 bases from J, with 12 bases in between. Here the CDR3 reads CASKGGSEETQYF. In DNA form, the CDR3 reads TGTGCCAGCAAGGGGGGTTCGGAAGAGACCCAGTACTTC.